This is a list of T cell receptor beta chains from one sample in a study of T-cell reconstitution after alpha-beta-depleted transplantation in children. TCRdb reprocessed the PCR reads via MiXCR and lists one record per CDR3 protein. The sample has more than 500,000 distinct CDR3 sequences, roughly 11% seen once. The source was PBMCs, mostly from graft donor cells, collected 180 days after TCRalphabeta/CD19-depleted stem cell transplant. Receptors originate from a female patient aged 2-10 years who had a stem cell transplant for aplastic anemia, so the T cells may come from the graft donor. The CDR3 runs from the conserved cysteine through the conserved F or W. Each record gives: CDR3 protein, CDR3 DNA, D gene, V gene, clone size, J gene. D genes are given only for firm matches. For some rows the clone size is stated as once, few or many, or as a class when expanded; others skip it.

CASSQPDRGPDTQYF	TGTGCCAGCAGCCAACCGGACAGGGGACCAGATACGCAGTATTTT	TRBD1	TRBV7-9	few	TRBJ2-3
CSVEDQAVNYGYTF	TGCAGCGTTGAAGATCAGGCAGTTAACTATGGCTACACCTTC	.	TRBV29-1	.	TRBJ1-2
CASSGSDSSFSGNTIYF	TGTGCCAGCAGCGGATCGGACAGTTCTTTCTCTGGAAACACCATATATTTT	.	TRBV5-4	few	TRBJ1-3
CASRLRQGNTDTQYF	TGTGCCAGCAGACTCAGACAGGGCAACACAGATACGCAGTATTTT	TRBD1	TRBV2	.	TRBJ2-3
CASSQRGSSYEQYF	TGTGCCAGCAGTCAACGGGGAAGCTCCTACGAGCAGTACTTC	.	TRBV25-1	.	TRBJ2-7
CSAFTSGRLNEQFF	TGCAGTGCTTTCACTAGCGGGAGACTCAATGAGCAGTTCTTC	TRBD2	TRBV20-1	.	TRBJ2-1
CASSQAGLAGGVSQNTQYF	TGTGCCAGCAGCCAAGCGGGACTAGCGGGAGGAGTGAGCCAAAATACGCAGTATTTT	TRBD2	TRBV3-1	.	TRBJ2-3
CASSRLTGYNEQFF	TGTGCCAGCAGTAGACTGACAGGCTACAATGAGCAGTTCTTC	.	TRBV28	few	TRBJ2-1
CASTLPGEETQYF	TGTGCCAGCACCCTTCCGGGAGAAGAGACCCAGTACTTC	.	TRBV2	many	TRBJ2-5
CASRLGGGGTGELFF	TGTGCCAGCAGGTTGGGGGGCGGTGGCACCGGGGAGCTGTTTTTT	.	TRBV28	.	TRBJ2-2
CASSLDASPGTEAFF	TGCGCCAGCAGCTTGGATGCATCCCCGGGGACTGAAGCTTTCTTT	.	TRBV5-1	.	TRBJ1-1
CSARGGGDTEAFF	TGCAGTGCTAGAGGAGGGGGCGACACTGAAGCTTTCTTT	TRBD1	TRBV20-1	.	TRBJ1-1
CASSYGTDTQYF	TGTGCCAGCAGTTACGGAACGGATACGCAGTATTTT	.	TRBV28	many	TRBJ2-3
CASSYSATPGREQFF	TGTGCCAGCAGTTACTCAGCGACTCCTGGACGTGAGCAGTTCTTC	.	TRBV6-2/TRBV6-3	.	TRBJ2-1
CASSLVGYNEQFF	TGTGCCAGCAGCTTAGTGGGCTACAATGAGCAGTTCTTC	.	TRBV7-2	many	TRBJ2-1
CATSRDGGGRTNEKLFF	TGTGCCACCAGCAGAGATGGAGGGGGTAGAACTAATGAAAAACTGTTTTTT	.	TRBV15	.	TRBJ1-4
CASSPDGRGVTYEQYF	TGTGCCAGCAGCCCGGATGGGCGCGGGGTCACCTACGAGCAGTACTTC	.	TRBV7-6	.	TRBJ2-7
CASSFGRQSLRGGETQYF	TGTGCCAGCAGTTTTGGTAGACAGTCCCTGAGAGGGGGAGAGACCCAGTACTTC	.	TRBV12-3/TRBV12-4	few	TRBJ2-5
CASSNPDTDTQYF	TGTGCCAGTAGTAATCCTGACACAGATACGCAGTATTTT	.	TRBV19	few	TRBJ2-3
CATRPGGSGNEQFF	TGTGCCACCAGACCCGGGGGTAGCGGTAATGAGCAGTTCTTC	.	TRBV24-1	few	TRBJ2-1
CSVEGTSGKETQYF	TGCAGCGTTGAAGGGACTAGCGGAAAAGAGACCCAGTACTTC	TRBD2	TRBV29-1	many	TRBJ2-5
CSPGAEGYTF	TGCAGTCCGGGGGCTGAAGGCTACACCTTC	.	TRBV20-1	.	TRBJ1-2
CASSYTSGSSYNEQFF	TGTGCCAGCAGTTATACTAGCGGGAGCTCCTACAATGAGCAGTTCTTC	TRBD2	TRBV6-5	many	TRBJ2-1
CASSSPGTSGYEQYF	TGTGCCAGCAGTTCCCCCGGGACTAGCGGATACGAGCAGTACTTC	TRBD2	TRBV28	few	TRBJ2-7
CASSERWDGGNYGYTF	TGCGCCAGCAGCGAACGTTGGGACGGCGGAAACTATGGCTACACCTTC	.	TRBV10-2	many	TRBJ1-2
CASSLYDVVVLSSYNEQFF	TGTGCCAGCAGCTTATACGATGTGGTGGTCCTATCCTCCTACAATGAGCAGTTCTTC	.	TRBV11-2	.	TRBJ2-1
CASSGAGLAGGDTQYF	TGTGCCAGCAGCGGGGCGGGACTAGCGGGAGGAGATACGCAGTATTTT	TRBD2	TRBV7-8	.	TRBJ2-3
CASSLASTEAFF	TGTGCCAGCAGCTTAGCGTCCACTGAAGCTTTCTTT	.	TRBV7-9	few	TRBJ1-1
CASSYFDPETQYF	TGTGCCAGCAGTTACTTCGACCCGGAGACCCAGTACTTC	.	TRBV6-2/TRBV6-3	.	TRBJ2-5
CASSSLGNPPGAKNIQYF	TGTGCCAGCAGCTCTCTGGGGAACCCCCCCGGGGCCAAAAACATTCAGTACTTC	.	TRBV5-4	few	TRBJ2-4
CASTPGTGLRGQYF	TGTGCCAGCACGCCCGGGACGGGGCTACGTGGGCAGTACTTC	.	TRBV28	.	TRBJ2-7
CSVFGMEAFF	TGCAGCGTTTTCGGGATGGAAGCTTTCTTT	.	TRBV29-1	many	TRBJ1-1
CASSGLLAGGADTQYF	TGCGCCAGCAGCGGGTTACTAGCGGGAGGTGCAGATACGCAGTATTTT	TRBD2	TRBV5-1	few	TRBJ2-3
CASSQQGALTSGAYEQYF	TGTGCCAGCTCACAGCAAGGCGCCCTGACTAGCGGGGCCTACGAGCAGTACTTC	TRBD2	TRBV18	.	TRBJ2-7
CASSWTGPYTDTQYF	TGTGCCAGCAGCTGGACAGGACCCTACACAGATACGCAGTATTTT	TRBD1	TRBV6-1	few	TRBJ2-3
CASSWTGDNKNIQYF	TGTGCCAGCAGTTGGACAGGGGATAATAAGAACATTCAGTACTTC	TRBD1	TRBV6-2/TRBV6-3	.	TRBJ2-4
CASSSNRRGETQYF	TGTGCCAGCAGCTCGAACCGAAGGGGGGAGACCCAGTACTTC	.	TRBV5-6	.	TRBJ2-5
CASSLGEGSEAFF	TGTGCCAGCAGCTTAGGGGAGGGTTCTGAAGCTTTCTTT	.	TRBV7-9	many	TRBJ1-1
CSVWTPGGKETQYF	TGCAGCGTGTGGACGCCAGGGGGCAAGGAGACCCAGTACTTC	TRBD1	TRBV29-1	many	TRBJ2-5
CASSPSGENTGELFF	TGTGCCAGCAGCCCTTCGGGGGAGAACACCGGGGAGCTGTTTTTT	.	TRBV7-2	.	TRBJ2-2
CASSYSRTSGKVGF	TGTGCCAGCAGTTACTCGCGGACTAGCGGGAAGGTTGGCTTC	TRBD2	TRBV6-5	.	TRBJ2-5